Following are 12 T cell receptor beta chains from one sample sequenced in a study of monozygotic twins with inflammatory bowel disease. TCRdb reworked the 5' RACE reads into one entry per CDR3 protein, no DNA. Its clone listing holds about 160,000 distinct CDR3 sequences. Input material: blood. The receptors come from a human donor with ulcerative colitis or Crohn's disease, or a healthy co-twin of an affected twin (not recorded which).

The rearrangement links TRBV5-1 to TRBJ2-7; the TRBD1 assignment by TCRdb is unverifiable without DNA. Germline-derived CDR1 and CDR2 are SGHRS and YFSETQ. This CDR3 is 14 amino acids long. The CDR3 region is CASSLVGGSHEQYF.

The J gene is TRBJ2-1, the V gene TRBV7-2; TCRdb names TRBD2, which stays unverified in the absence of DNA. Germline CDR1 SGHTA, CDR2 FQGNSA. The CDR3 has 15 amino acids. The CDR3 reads CASSSTGTSYNEQFF.

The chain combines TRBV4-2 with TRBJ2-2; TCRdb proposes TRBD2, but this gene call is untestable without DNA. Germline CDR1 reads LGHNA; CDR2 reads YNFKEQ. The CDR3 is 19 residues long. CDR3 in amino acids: CASSQDVASGPSNTGELFF.

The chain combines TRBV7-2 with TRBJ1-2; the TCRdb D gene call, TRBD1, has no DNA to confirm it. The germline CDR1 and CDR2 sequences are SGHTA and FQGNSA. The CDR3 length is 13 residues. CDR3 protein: CASSLGGGPGYTF.

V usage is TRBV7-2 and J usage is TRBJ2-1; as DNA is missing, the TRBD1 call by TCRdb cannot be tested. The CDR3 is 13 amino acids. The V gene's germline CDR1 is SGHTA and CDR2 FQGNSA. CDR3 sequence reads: CASSLPQGLEQFF.

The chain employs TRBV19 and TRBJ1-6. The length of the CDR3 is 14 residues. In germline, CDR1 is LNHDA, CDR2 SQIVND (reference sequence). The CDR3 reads CAGSVIGSNSPLHF.

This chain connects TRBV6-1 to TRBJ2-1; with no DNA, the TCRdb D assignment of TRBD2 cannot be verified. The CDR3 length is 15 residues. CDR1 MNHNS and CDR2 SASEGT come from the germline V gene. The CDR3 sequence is CASRPSDSGDNEQFF.

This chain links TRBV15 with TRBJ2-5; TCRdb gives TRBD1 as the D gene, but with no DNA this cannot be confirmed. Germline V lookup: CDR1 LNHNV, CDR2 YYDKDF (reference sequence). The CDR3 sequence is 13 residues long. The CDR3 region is CATSRGGGETQYF.

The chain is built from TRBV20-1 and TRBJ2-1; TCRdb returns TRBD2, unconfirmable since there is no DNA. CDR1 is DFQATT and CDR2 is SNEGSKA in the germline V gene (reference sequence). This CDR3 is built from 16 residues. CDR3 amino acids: CSAREPAGGIYNEQFF.

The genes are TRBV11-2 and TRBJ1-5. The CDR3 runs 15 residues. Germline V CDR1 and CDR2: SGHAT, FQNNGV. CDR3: CASSLGDGSNQPQHF.

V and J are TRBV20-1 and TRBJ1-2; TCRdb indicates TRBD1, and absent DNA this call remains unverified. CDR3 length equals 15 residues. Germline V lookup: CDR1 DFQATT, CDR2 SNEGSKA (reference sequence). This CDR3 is CSARGWDQGFEGYTF.

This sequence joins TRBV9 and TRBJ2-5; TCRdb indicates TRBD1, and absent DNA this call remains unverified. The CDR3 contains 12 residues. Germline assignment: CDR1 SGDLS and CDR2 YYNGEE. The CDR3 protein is CASSVEGETQYF.